This TCR beta chain was captured by sequencing in a study of human T cells and chemical hapten exposure. Germline CDR1 is DFQATT and CDR2 is SNEGSKA (reference sequence). Deletions cut 6 bases from V and 4 bases from J, with 10 bases between. The CDR3 runs 11 residues. A few counts support this clonotype. The time point was: patch test 1, 2 weeks after DPC sensitization. This sample's treatment: therapeutic diphenylcyclopropenone sensitization with weekly scalp DPC. The study's library attached unique molecular identifiers to single cDNA molecules. TCRdb recomputed calls from the RACE reads with MiXCR, one row per CDR3 protein. The sample lists around 100,000 distinct CDR3 sequences; around 10% were seen once.

The J gene is TRBJ2-7, the V gene TRBV20-1; the D gene is possibly TRBD1 (6 bases). Sequencing was performed on whole blood, taken in connection with sensitization to the hapten diphenylcyclopropenone (DPC). This receptor was obtained from a woman in her thirties or forties with alopecia areata. Some clones in this sample may be carry-over from other donors' samples. In DNA, the CDR3 is TGCAGTGCGAGACAGGTTTACGAGCAGTACTTC. Translating it yields CSARQVYEQYF.